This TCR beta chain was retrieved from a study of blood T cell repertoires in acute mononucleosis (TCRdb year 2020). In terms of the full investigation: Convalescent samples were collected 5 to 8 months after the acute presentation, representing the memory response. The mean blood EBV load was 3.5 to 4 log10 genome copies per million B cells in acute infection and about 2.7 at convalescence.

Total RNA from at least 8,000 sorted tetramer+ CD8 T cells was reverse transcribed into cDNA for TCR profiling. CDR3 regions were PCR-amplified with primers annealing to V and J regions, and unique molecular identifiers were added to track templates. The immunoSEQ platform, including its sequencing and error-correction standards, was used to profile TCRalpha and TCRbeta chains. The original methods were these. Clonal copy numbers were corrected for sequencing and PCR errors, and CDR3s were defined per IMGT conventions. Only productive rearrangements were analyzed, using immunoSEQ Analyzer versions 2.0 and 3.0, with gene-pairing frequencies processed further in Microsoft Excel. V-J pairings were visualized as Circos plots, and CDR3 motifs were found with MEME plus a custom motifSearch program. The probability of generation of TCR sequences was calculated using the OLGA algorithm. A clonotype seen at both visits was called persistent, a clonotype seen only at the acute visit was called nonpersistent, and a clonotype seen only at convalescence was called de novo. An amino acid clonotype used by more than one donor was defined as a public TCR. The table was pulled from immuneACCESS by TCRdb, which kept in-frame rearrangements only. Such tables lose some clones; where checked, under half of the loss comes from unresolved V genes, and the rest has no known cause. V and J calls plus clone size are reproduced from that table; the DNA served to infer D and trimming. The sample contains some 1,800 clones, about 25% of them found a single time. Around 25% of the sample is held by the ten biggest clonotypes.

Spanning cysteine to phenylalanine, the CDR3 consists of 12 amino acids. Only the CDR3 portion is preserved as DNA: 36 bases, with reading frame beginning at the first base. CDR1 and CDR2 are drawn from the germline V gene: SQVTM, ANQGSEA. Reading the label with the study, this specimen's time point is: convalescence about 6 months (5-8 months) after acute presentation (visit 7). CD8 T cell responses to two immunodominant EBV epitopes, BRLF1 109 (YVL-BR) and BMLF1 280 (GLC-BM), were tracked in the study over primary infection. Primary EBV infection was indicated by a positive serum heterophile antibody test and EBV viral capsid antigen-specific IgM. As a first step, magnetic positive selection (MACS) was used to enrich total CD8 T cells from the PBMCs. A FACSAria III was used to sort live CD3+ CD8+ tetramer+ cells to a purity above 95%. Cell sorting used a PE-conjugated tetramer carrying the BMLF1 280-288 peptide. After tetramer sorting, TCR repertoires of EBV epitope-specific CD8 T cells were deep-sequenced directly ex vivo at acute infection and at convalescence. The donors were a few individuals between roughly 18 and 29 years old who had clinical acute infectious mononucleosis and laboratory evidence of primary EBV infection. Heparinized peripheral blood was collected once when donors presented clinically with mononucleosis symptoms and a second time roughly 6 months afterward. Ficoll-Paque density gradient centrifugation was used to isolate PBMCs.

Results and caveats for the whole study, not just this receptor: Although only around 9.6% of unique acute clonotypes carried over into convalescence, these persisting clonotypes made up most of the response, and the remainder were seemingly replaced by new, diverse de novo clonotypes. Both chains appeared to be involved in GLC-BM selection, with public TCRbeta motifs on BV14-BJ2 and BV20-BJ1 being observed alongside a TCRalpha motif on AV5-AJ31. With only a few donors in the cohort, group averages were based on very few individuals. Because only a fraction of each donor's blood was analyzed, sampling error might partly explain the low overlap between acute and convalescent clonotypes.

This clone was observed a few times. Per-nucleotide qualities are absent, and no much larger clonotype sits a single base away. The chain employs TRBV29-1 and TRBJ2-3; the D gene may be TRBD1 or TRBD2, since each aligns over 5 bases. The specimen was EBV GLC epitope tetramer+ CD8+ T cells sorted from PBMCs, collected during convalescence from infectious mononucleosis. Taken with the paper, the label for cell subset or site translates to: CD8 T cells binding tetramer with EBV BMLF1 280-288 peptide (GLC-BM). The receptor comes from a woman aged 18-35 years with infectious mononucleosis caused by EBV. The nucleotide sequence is TGCGTTGCCGGGACCCGCACAGATACGCAGTATTTT. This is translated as CVAGTRTDTQYF.